A single T cell receptor (beta chain) is shown here with its context. Its antigen is not identified. The entry originates in a study of post-analysis software for immune sequencing data. Study at large: The study covered relapsing-remitting, secondary progressive and progressive-relapsing courses of multiple sclerosis. Overall study results and limits: Under F measure analysis, samples from one preparation batch co-clustered strongly. Compared with controls, patients showed significantly lower normalized Chao1 diversity. There were about five TRBV segments more frequent in patients than controls, and TRBV5-6, TRBV5-1 and TRBV20-1 were among them.

Deletions cut 5 bases from V and 5 bases from J, with 6 bases between. CDR3 length equals 12 residues. The germline CDR1 and CDR2 sequences are SGHVS and FQNEAQ. Each TCR beta cDNA library carried unique molecular identifiers. TCRdb redid the calling of the PCR reads with MiXCR, one entry per CDR3 protein. The table lists approximately 730,000 distinct CDR3 sequences, 25% to 30% of them singletons. The origin of this receptor is a girl aged 5-17 years with multiple sclerosis. The V gene is TRBV7-8, the J gene TRBJ2-2; unclear D gene. Material: blood. The CDR3 sequence: CASSQKTGELFF. In DNA, the CDR3 is TGTGCCAGCAGCCAAAAGACCGGGGAGCTGTTTTTT.